The rows below give T cell receptor beta chains drawn from one sample of a study of T cell repertoires in cytomegalovirus infection. Each CDR3 protein is one row after TCRdb ran MiXCR on the reads. This sample has about half a million distinct CDR3 sequences, with roughly 46% found just once. For these receptors, no antigen is known. The sequencing here drew on cultured PBMCs, taken from culture after CMV antigen stimulation. These receptors all come from a human donor in good health (CMV status not recorded). Some clones in this sample may be carry-over from other donors' samples. The CDR3 runs from the conserved cysteine through the conserved F or W. A D gene is named only where the DNA matches it firmly. Only some rows state a clone size, as once, few, many or a class for expanded clones.

v_gene: TRBV12-3/TRBV12-4; d_gene: .; abundance: .; j_gene: TRBJ2-7; CDR3nt: TGTGCCAGCAGGGGGGGCCTAGCGGATTATTACTCCTACGAGCAGTACTTC; CDR3aa: CASRGGLADYYSYEQYF
v_gene: TRBV7-9; d_gene: TRBD2; abundance: .; j_gene: TRBJ2-5; CDR3nt: TGTGCCAGCACCCCACCACGACTAGCGGGGGCCCTGTACCAAGAGACCCAGTACTTC; CDR3aa: CASTPPRLAGALYQETQYF
v_gene: TRBV11-3; d_gene: TRBD1; abundance: .; j_gene: TRBJ2-1; CDR3nt: TGTGCCAGCAGCTTAGGTGGGACAGACCACTCCTACAATGAGCAGTTCTTC; CDR3aa: CASSLGGTDHSYNEQFF
v_gene: TRBV7-8; d_gene: .; abundance: .; j_gene: TRBJ1-6; CDR3nt: TGTGCCAGCAGCTTAGAGACAGGAATCCGCGCCAATTCACCCCTCCACTTT; CDR3aa: CASSLETGIRANSPLHF
v_gene: TRBV7-2; d_gene: .; abundance: .; j_gene: TRBJ2-2; CDR3nt: TGTGCCAGCAGCTTGGGGTCCCATCAGACCGGGGAGCTGTTTTTT; CDR3aa: CASSLGSHQTGELFF
v_gene: TRBV12-3/TRBV12-4; d_gene: TRBD1; abundance: .; j_gene: TRBJ2-5; CDR3nt: TGTGCCAGCAGCCCCGGGACAGGGGTTCAGACCCAGTACTTC; CDR3aa: CASSPGTGVQTQYF
v_gene: TRBV7-9; d_gene: TRBD2; abundance: few; j_gene: TRBJ2-5; CDR3nt: TGTGCCAGCACCCCTCTCCTAGCGGGAGAAGAGACCCAGTACTTC; CDR3aa: CASTPLLAGEETQYF
v_gene: TRBV12-3/TRBV12-4; d_gene: .; abundance: .; j_gene: TRBJ2-1; CDR3nt: TGTGCCAGCAACACCTCCCCAAATCGGAGGCAGTTCTTC; CDR3aa: CASNTSPNRRQFF
v_gene: TRBV7-2; d_gene: TRBD2; abundance: many; j_gene: TRBJ2-7; CDR3nt: TGTGCCAGCAGCCCCCGACTAGCGGGTAATTACGAGCAGTACTTC; CDR3aa: CASSPRLAGNYEQYF
v_gene: TRBV7-2; d_gene: .; abundance: few; j_gene: TRBJ2-7; CDR3nt: TGTGCCAGCAGCTTCGGATTCCAGTACGAGCAGTACTTC; CDR3aa: CASSFGFQYEQYF
v_gene: TRBV5-1; d_gene: TRBD1; abundance: .; j_gene: TRBJ2-7; CDR3nt: TGCGCCAGCAGCCCTCAGGGGGTCGTTTACGAGCAGTACTTC; CDR3aa: CASSPQGVVYEQYF